This TCR beta chain derives from a study of spatial heterogeneity in lung cancer. For the study at large: The donors, 72 patients with untreated early-stage non-small cell lung cancer, provided the samples.

This CDR3 is built from 13 residues. Germline V gene lookup returns CDR1 DFQATT and CDR2 SNEGSKA (reference sequence). V was shortened by 5 bases and J by 0 bases, with 9 bases between the two germline ends. TCRdb processed the 5' RACE reads anew with MiXCR; each CDR3 protein has one entry. The data hold 25,000 to 30,000 distinct CDR3 sequences, with approximately 5.4% observed a single time. Indicated time point: blood at routine non-recurrence follow-up after resection. No cell sorting; template was whole RNA from tumor, lung tissue or PBMC. The chain carries TRBV20-1 and TRBJ2-3; the D is unclear. The receptor was derived from a male donor with early-stage non-small cell lung cancer. The material was PBMCs, obtained at follow-up. CDR3 sequence reads: CSAGYLSTDTQYF. In DNA, the CDR3 is TGCAGTGCTGGTTATCTTAGCACAGATACGCAGTATTTT.